These 24 T cell receptor beta chains originate from one sample sequenced in a study of cytomegalovirus exposure and HLA in healthy donors (dated by TCRdb to the late 2010s). Library creation used the immunoSEQ multiplex PCR assay. For the multiplex PCR, a mixture combining 60 forward primers for TCR Vbeta segments and 13 reverse primers for TCR Jbeta segments was used. The table comes from immuneACCESS by way of TCRdb, which keeps in-frame sequences with V and J called. Part of the clones is missing from these tables; in studies checked, under half for an unresolved V gene and the rest for unknown reasons. The sample data list roughly 130,000 clones, and about 80% of these were observed just once. In total, the top ten clones hold 4.5% to 5.5% of the sample. Input material: PBMCs. Receptor source: a man in his thirties or forties in good health and CMV-seronegative.

A single count supports this clone. The rearrangement uses TRBV4-2 and TRBJ1-1; 8 nucleotides match TRBD1. V gave up 2 bases and J gave up 7 bases; unmatched junction bases: 12. Per the germline V gene, CDR1 is LGHNA and CDR2 is YNFKEQ. CDR3 size: 16 residues. DNA of the CDR3: TGTGCCAGCAGCCAATCACCCGGGACAGGTCTTTTTGAAGCTTTCTTT. Encoded protein: CASSQSPGTGLFEAFF.

The chain carries TRBV10-3 and TRBJ1-2; TRBD1 might be the D (6 bases). The germline V and J ends were trimmed by 8 bases and 4 bases, with 14 bases remaining between them. This CDR3 contains 13 residues. Germline CDR1 ENHRY, CDR2 SYGVKD. CDR3 in amino acids: CAIGGGQGYGYTF. In nucleotides, the CDR3 is TGTGCCATCGGGGGGGGGCAGGGCTATGGCTACACCTTC.

The V call is TRBV10-3, the J call TRBJ2-5; possibly TRBD2 for D (6 bases). The J call may be incorrect, as the DNA end agrees better with TRBJ2-7. CDR1 is ENHRY, CDR2 SYGVKD, per germline. The CDR3 has 12 residues. CDR3 in amino acids: CAISITSREQYF. Written as DNA, the CDR3 is TGTGCCATCAGTATTACTAGCCGCGAGCAGTACTTC.

This chain connects TRBV30 to TRBJ1-5; D is ambiguous. Looked up from germline, CDR1 is GTSNPN and CDR2 is SVGIG (reference sequence). The V and J ends lost 0 bases and 4 bases respectively, with 7 bases between them. This CDR3 has 13 amino acids. The CDR3 loop is CAWSVAYNQPQHF. CDR3 nucleotides: TGTGCCTGGAGTGTAGCCTATAATCAGCCCCAGCATTTT.

The rearrangement links TRBV2 to TRBJ2-3; D is possibly TRBD2 (5 bases). The V and J ends lost 6 bases and 0 bases respectively, with 7 bases between them. This CDR3 has 13 amino acids. Germline-derived CDR1 and CDR2 are SNHLY and FYNNEI. The CDR3 region is CASRRTSTDTQYF. In nucleotides, the CDR3 is TGTGCCAGCAGGCGGACTAGCACAGATACGCAGTATTTT.

V gene TRBV5-4 combines with J gene TRBJ2-3; 7 bases map to TRBD2. The junction had 6 bases not matched to a gene; V was cut back by 2 bases and J by 6 bases. The CDR3 totals 14 residues. Per the germline V gene, CDR1 is SGHNT and CDR2 is YYREEE (reference sequence). CDR3 DNA: TGTGCCAGCAGCTTAACCGGGGGGTATGATACGCAGTATTTT. It encodes CASSLTGGYDTQYF.

The V and J genes are TRBV28 and TRBJ2-6; the D gene is possibly TRBD1 (6 bases). V shed 6 bases and J shed 4 bases, with 13 bases lying between them. The CDR3 consists of 15 residues. Germline V lookup: CDR1 MDHEN, CDR2 SYDVKM. CDR3 sequence: CASRKQGLGANVLTF. The DNA for the CDR3 is TGTGCCAGCAGGAAACAGGGCTTGGGGGCCAACGTCCTGACTTTC.

This chain links TRBV15 with TRBJ2-1; D is perhaps TRBD2 (5 bases). The germline gives CDR1 LNHNV, CDR2 YYDKDF (reference sequence). This CDR3 has 18 residues. Trimming pared 0 bases from V and 0 bases from J, leaving 15 bases between. The CDR3 sequence is CATSRDLRGLSSYNEQFF. In DNA form, the CDR3 reads TGTGCCACCAGCAGAGATCTTCGGGGTCTAAGCTCCTACAATGAGCAGTTCTTC.

The CDR3 nucleotides read TGCGCCAGCAGCCCCGGGGCCTACGAGCAGTACTTC. Translated: CASSPGAYEQYF. The rearrangement joins TRBV5-1 to TRBJ2-7; tentative D call: TRBD2 (5 bases). In germline, CDR1 is SGHRS, CDR2 YFSETQ. CDR3 size: 12 residues. V was cut by 4 bases and J by 2 bases, with 7 bases left in between.

This sequence joins TRBV5-1 and TRBJ2-3, with 10 bases fitting TRBD1. Per germline, CDR1 SGHRS and CDR2 YFSETQ. With V trimmed by 2 bases and J by 6 bases, 6 bases remained unmatched. The CDR3 loop spans 15 amino acids. The CDR3 is CASSFRDRGPDTQYF. The CDR3 bases are TGCGCCAGCAGCTTCCGGGACAGGGGTCCGGATACGCAGTATTTT.

V usage is TRBV7-9 and J usage is TRBJ2-5; D unresolved. The CDR3 covers 15 residues. Trimming cost V 2 bases and J 1 base, with 11 bases left between them. In germline, CDR1 is SEHNR, CDR2 FQNEAQ (reference sequence). CDR3 residues: CASSLLGQIQETQYF. DNA of the CDR3: TGTGCCAGCAGCTTACTTGGGCAGATCCAAGAGACCCAGTACTTC.

This chain links TRBV6-6 with TRBJ2-6; D is possibly TRBD1 (5 bases). CDR3 length equals 16 residues. Trimming cost V 4 bases and J 2 bases, with 12 bases left between them. Germline loops: CDR1 MNHNY, CDR2 SVGAGI (reference sequence). The CDR3, as DNA: TGTGCCAGCAGTTCAAGGACAAGTCCTGGGGCCAACGTCCTGACTTTC. Amino acids: CASSSRTSPGANVLTF.

V gene TRBV5-1 combines with J gene TRBJ2-3, with D perhaps TRBD2 (6 bases). Germline values: CDR1 SGHRS, CDR2 YFSETQ. The CDR3 length is 15 residues. Trimming shortened V by 3 bases and J by 0 bases, and 11 bases separated the two germline ends. CDR3 nucleotides: TGCGCCAGCAGCTCCAGCGGGCCTAGCACAGATACGCAGTATTTT. Protein product: CASSSSGPSTDTQYF.

The CDR3 coding sequence is TGTGCCAGCAGCCGGGGGGGACGGGTCGGTCTCACAGATACGCAGTATTTT. Translating gives CASSRGGRVGLTDTQYF. The genes are TRBV9 and TRBJ2-3, with 8 nucleotides matching TRBD2. Germline assignment: CDR1 SGDLS and CDR2 YYNGEE. This CDR3 has 17 amino acids. Germline trimming cut 4 bases from V and 2 bases from J; bases unmatched to any gene: 12.

This sequence joins TRBV30 and TRBJ1-4; 7 bases are a match to TRBD1. The CDR3 is made up of 13 amino acids. The germline V gene encodes CDR1 GTSNPN and CDR2 SVGIG (reference sequence). With 8 bases clipped from V and 5 bases from J, the junction kept 8 bases outside the gene matches. The CDR3 spells CAGIDRANEKLFF. CDR3 nucleotide sequence: TGTGCCGGGATAGACAGGGCCAATGAAAAACTGTTTTTT.

The chain has TRBV2 and TRBJ2-2, with 12 bases matching TRBD2. Trimming removed 2 bases from V and 3 bases from J; junction bases left unmatched: 7. Germline V gene data show CDR1 as SNHLY and CDR2 as FYNNEI. The length of the CDR3 is 18 residues. The CDR3 region has the DNA TGTGCCAGCAGTGAAAAGGCTAGCGGGGGGGTTTACACCGGGGAGCTGTTTTTT. It codes for CASSEKASGGVYTGELFF. The full variable domain, in which reference TRBV2 and TRBJ2-2 provide the parts outside the CDR3, is EPEVTQTPSHQVTQMGQEVILRCVPISNHLYFYWYRQILGQKVEFLVSFYNNEISEKSEIFDDQFSVERPDGSNFTLKIRSTKLEDSAMYFCASSEKASGGVYTGELFFGEGSRLTVL.

The J gene is TRBJ1-1, the V gene TRBV9; D is uncertain. Deletions cut 0 bases from V and 1 base from J, with 7 bases between. The CDR3 runs 14 residues. Germline V lookup: CDR1 SGDLS, CDR2 YYNGEE. CDR3 amino acids: CASSVVSGNTEAFF. Written as DNA, the CDR3 is TGTGCCAGCAGCGTAGTATCAGGGAACACTGAAGCTTTCTTT. Together with reference TRBV9 and TRBJ1-1, the CDR3 gives the full variable domain: DSGVTQTPKHLITATGQRVTLRCSPRSGDLSVYWYQQSLDQGLQFLIQYYNGEERAKGNILERFSAQQFPDLHSELNLSSLELGDSALYFCASSVVSGNTEAFFGQGTRLTVV.

This clone was seen just once. The chain has TRBV27 and TRBJ1-1; a weak D match, TRBD1 (5 bases). V was trimmed by 7 bases and J by 8 bases, leaving 17 bases between them. The germline CDR1 and CDR2 sequences are MNHEY and SMNVEV (reference sequence). The CDR3 is 13 amino acids. CDR3 amino acids: CASKFLGEGEAFF. In DNA form, the CDR3 reads TGTGCCAGCAAATTCCTAGGGGAGGGAGAAGCTTTCTTT.

The rearrangement links TRBV7-9 to TRBJ2-7, with a tentative D call TRBD1 (6 bases). V gave up 8 bases and J gave up 6 bases, with 14 bases separating them. The germline gives CDR1 SEHNR, CDR2 FQNEAQ (reference sequence). This CDR3 has 12 amino acids. The CDR3 DNA reads as TGTGCCAGCCGGGACAAAGGCGGCGAGCAGTACTTC. Encoded protein: CASRDKGGEQYF.

The V gene is TRBV30, the J gene TRBJ2-1; 7 nucleotides agree with TRBD2. V lost 1 base to trimming and J lost 5 bases; unmatched junction nucleotides: 8. This CDR3 contains 15 residues. From germline, CDR1 is GTSNPN and CDR2 SVGIG (reference sequence). Here the CDR3 DNA reads TGTGCCTGGAGTGGCCCGGCGGGAGAGAACAATGAGCAGTTCTTC. Its protein is CAWSGPAGENNEQFF.

The rearrangement uses TRBV27 and TRBJ2-7; TRBD1 agrees at 7 bases. Germline CDR1 MNHEY, CDR2 SMNVEV (reference sequence). There are 14 residues in the CDR3. J lost 0 bases, V lost 5 bases, and 4 bases had no gene match. The CDR3 DNA sequence: TGTGCCAGCAGTCCGGGACAGACCTCCTACGAGCAGTACTTC. This codes for CASSPGQTSYEQYF.

The chain employs TRBV12-5 and TRBJ2-5, with 7 bases fitting TRBD1. CDR1 and CDR2 (germline): LGHNT, FRNRAP. After removal of 1 base from V and 7 bases from J, the junction contained 15 bases not matched to a gene. The CDR3 extends over 17 amino acids. CDR3 loop: CASGLALGQRLRGTQYF. The CDR3 bases are TGTGCTAGTGGTTTGGCCCTGGGACAGAGACTAAGGGGGACCCAGTACTTC.

V and J are TRBV30 and TRBJ2-7, with 7 nucleotides matching TRBD2. The CDR3 is made up of 12 amino acids. Germline trimming cut 0 bases from V and 4 bases from J; bases unmatched to any gene: 0. Germline lookup yields CDR1 GTSNPN and CDR2 SVGIG (reference sequence). CDR3 sequence (DNA): TGTGCCTGGAGTGTAGCGGGGTACGAGCAGTACTTC. Its translation: CAWSVAGYEQYF.

The J gene is TRBJ2-2, the V gene TRBV28; D is perhaps TRBD2 (7 bases). The CDR3 is made up of 16 amino acids. Germline assignment: CDR1 MDHEN and CDR2 SYDVKM. V was clipped by 4 bases and J by 7 bases, with 19 bases between them. The CDR3 region is CASSSPRGLFGGELFF. Here the CDR3 DNA reads TGTGCCAGCAGTTCTCCGCGGGGGCTCTTTGGCGGGGAGCTGTTTTTT.